These 22 T cell receptor beta chains were all obtained from the same sample, sequenced in a study of human T cells and chemical hapten exposure. Time point here: patch test 2, 6 weeks after DPC sensitization. The treatment here: therapeutic diphenylcyclopropenone sensitization with weekly scalp DPC. TCRdb recomputed calls from the RACE reads with MiXCR, one row per CDR3 protein. This sample has around 75,000 distinct CDR3 sequences; about 9.3% occur once, and the top ten carry 6.8%. This material consisted of whole blood, taken in connection with sensitization to the hapten diphenylcyclopropenone (DPC). The source of these receptors is a woman between 45 and 60 years old with alopecia areata. Some clones in this sample may be carry-over from other donors' samples.

This clonotype appeared many times. The chain combines TRBV12-3 or TRBV12-4 with TRBJ2-5; D is undetermined. Trimming pared 6 bases from V and 2 bases from J, leaving 10 bases between. The CDR3 sequence is 13 residues long. CDR3 protein: CASSPSRQETQYF. The CDR3 DNA follows: TGTGCCAGCAGCCCATCGCGACAAGAGACCCAGTACTTC.

The rearrangement uses TRBV3-1 and TRBJ1-1; D is possibly TRBD1 (6 bases). CDR1 LGHDT and CDR2 YNNKEL come from the germline V gene (reference sequence). The CDR3 runs 14 residues. V lost 4 bases, J lost 4 bases, and 13 bases lay in between. CDR3 sequence reads: CASSPARGPTEAFF. The CDR3 coding sequence is TGTGCCAGCAGCCCGGCGCGGGGGCCCACTGAAGCTTTCTTT.

Judged by abundance, this clonotype is medium-sized. V gene TRBV28 combines with J gene TRBJ2-3; no clear D. The CDR3 sequence is 13 residues long. Germline loops: CDR1 MDHEN, CDR2 SYDVKM. V lost 2 bases to trimming and J lost 4 bases, with 7 bases between them. This CDR3 reads CASSLMSADTQYF. The CDR3 nucleotides are TGTGCCAGCAGTTTAATGAGCGCAGATACGCAGTATTTT.

Many counts were recorded for this clonotype. This chain joins TRBV3-1 and TRBJ1-6; 11 bases agree with TRBD1. CDR1 LGHDT and CDR2 YNNKEL come from the germline V gene (reference sequence). J gave up 9 bases and V 6 bases, and 10 bases lay outside the gene matches. The CDR3 extends over 16 amino acids. The CDR3 is CASRRGQGARSSPLHF. CDR3 DNA sequence: TGTGCCAGCAGACGAGGACAGGGGGCCAGAAGTTCACCCCTCCACTTT.

This clonotype appeared a few times. The V call is TRBV7-6, the J call TRBJ2-1; D gene unclear. The CDR3 runs to 15 residues. V lost 1 base and J 0 bases, leaving 7 bases between the germline ends. Germline V gene sequence: CDR1 SGHVS, CDR2 FNYEAQ. The CDR3 reads CASSLEQSSYNEQFF. Here the CDR3 DNA reads TGTGCCAGCAGCTTAGAGCAGAGCTCCTACAATGAGCAGTTCTTC.

This clonotype was counted between two and nine times. This chain links TRBV7-2 with TRBJ1-2; D unclear. The CDR3 is 14 amino acids. Germline CDR1 and CDR2: SGHTA and FQGNSA. Between the trimmed V and J ends, which lost 1 base and 4 bases, there was a span of 10 bases. DNA of the CDR3: TGTGCCAGCAGCTTAGACCCCCAGACCTATGGCTACACCTTC. Residues: CASSLDPQTYGYTF.

This clonotype was seen ten or more times. The J gene is TRBJ2-3, the V gene TRBV27; 10 positions agree with TRBD1. Trimming at V came to 8 bases and at J to 6 bases, leaving 5 bases not matched to a gene. Germline CDR1 reads MNHEY; CDR2 reads SMNVEV (reference sequence). There are 13 residues in the CDR3. CDR3 loop: CASRDRGKDTQYF. DNA of the CDR3: TGTGCCAGCCGGGACAGGGGAAAGGATACGCAGTATTTT.

This clonotype was detected a few times. The chain employs TRBV3-1 and TRBJ2-2; possible D gene TRBD1, 6 bases. Germline V gene sequence: CDR1 LGHDT, CDR2 YNNKEL (reference sequence). The CDR3 has 14 amino acids. V lost 3 bases to trimming and J lost 5 bases, with 10 bases between them. Here the CDR3 reads CASSHGTQTGELFF. The CDR3 nucleotides read TGTGCCAGCAGCCATGGGACACAGACCGGGGAGCTGTTTTTT.

The table lists this clonotype with many counts. V is TRBV19 and J is TRBJ1-1; D remains unclear. Trimming removed 1 base at V and 1 base at J, with 7 bases between. The CDR3 totals 14 residues. Per germline, CDR1 LNHDA and CDR2 SQIVND (reference sequence). CDR3 sequence (DNA): TGTGCCAGTAGTATAGTGGGCAGGAACACTGAAGCTTTCTTT. Translated, it gives CASSIVGRNTEAFF.

J is TRBJ1-5 and V is TRBV4-2; D is ambiguous. Germline V gene sequence: CDR1 LGHNA, CDR2 YNFKEQ. This CDR3 region has 15 residues. The V gene lost 4 bases and the J gene lost 1 base, with 11 bases spanning the gap. CDR3 nucleotide sequence: TGTGCCAGCAGCCTGGCACATTCGAGCAATCAGCCCCAGCATTTT. Amino acids: CASSLAHSSNQPQHF.

This clonotype was counted ten times or more. The rearrangement joins TRBV19 to TRBJ1-4, with D hard to call. The CDR3 runs to 14 residues. The V gene lost 5 bases and the J gene lost 0 bases, with 7 bases spanning the gap. Germline loops: CDR1 LNHDA, CDR2 SQIVND (reference sequence). The CDR3 is CASSQTTTNEKLFF. The CDR3 nucleotides read TGTGCCAGTAGTCAGACAACAACTAATGAAAAACTGTTTTTT.

This clonotype turned up a few times. CDR3 in amino acids: CASEWRQGAYSGANVLTF. DNA of the CDR3: TGTGCCAGTGAGTGGAGACAGGGGGCCTACTCTGGGGCCAACGTCCTGACTTTC. The J gene is TRBJ2-6, the V gene TRBV19; TRBD1 agrees at 10 bases. V gave up 8 bases and J gave up 0 bases; unmatched junction bases: 10. The CDR3 runs 18 residues. CDR1 and CDR2 from the germline V gene are LNHDA and SQIVND (reference sequence).

This clonotype was observed at least ten times. The CDR3 coding sequence is TGTGCCAGCAGTGGCCCCGTTTCTATTACTAGCGGGGGTTACAATGAGCAGTTCTTC. Translated, it gives CASSGPVSITSGGYNEQFF. The chain is built from TRBV13 and TRBJ2-1, with 11 bases lining up with TRBD2. CDR3 length equals 19 residues. The germline CDR1 and CDR2 sequences are PRHDT and FYEKMQ (reference sequence). The ends lost 6 bases at V and 4 bases at J; junction bases unmatched: 17.

The chain uses TRBV5-1 and TRBJ1-4; 9 bases fit TRBD1. With 3 bases clipped from V and 6 bases from J, the junction kept 3 bases outside the gene matches. The CDR3 covers 14 residues. From germline, CDR1 is SGHRS and CDR2 YFSETQ. The CDR3 reads CASSSGQGHEKLFF. Here the CDR3 DNA reads TGCGCCAGCAGCTCGGGACAGGGACATGAAAAACTGTTTTTT. Using reference TRBV5-1 and TRBJ1-4 for the parts outside the CDR3, the full variable domain is KAGVTQTPRYLIKTRGQQVTLSCSPISGHRSVSWYQQTPGQGLQFLFEYFSETQRNKGNFPGRFSGRQFSNSRSEMNVSTLELGDSALYLCASSSGQGHEKLFFGSGTQLSVL.

The gene calls are TRBV15 and TRBJ2-7; D gene uncertain. V dropped 5 bases and J dropped 0 bases, with 11 bases sitting between them. CDR3 length: 14 residues. CDR1 is LNHNV and CDR2 is YYDKDF in the germline V gene (reference sequence). The CDR3 loop is CATSDSTASYEQYF. The CDR3 DNA follows: TGTGCCACCAGCGACTCTACGGCCTCCTACGAGCAGTACTTC.

This clonotype was counted at least ten times. The chain has TRBV11-2 and TRBJ2-4, with 15 bases that match TRBD2. CDR3 length: 18 residues. The J segment lost 3 bases and the V segment lost 4 bases, leaving 7 bases of the junction unmatched. Germline lookup yields CDR1 SGHAT and CDR2 FQNNGV. CDR3 sequence: CASSYGLAGGPDKNIQYF. The CDR3 DNA is TGTGCCAGCAGCTACGGACTAGCGGGAGGGCCGGACAAAAACATTCAGTACTTC.

This clonotype was observed a few times. The chain links TRBV4-2 to TRBJ2-7, with 9 bases lining up with TRBD2. The CDR3 loop spans 13 amino acids. Trimming removed 4 bases from V and 7 bases from J; junction bases left unmatched: 5. Germline V gene data show CDR1 as LGHNA and CDR2 as YNFKEQ. CDR3 nucleotide sequence: TGTGCCAGCAGCCCGGGACTAGCCAGGGAGCAGTACTTC. Translated: CASSPGLAREQYF.

At least ten counts were recorded for this clonotype. The J gene is TRBJ2-7, the V gene TRBV20-1, with 8 bases that match TRBD1. Germline loops: CDR1 DFQATT, CDR2 SNEGSKA (reference sequence). CDR3 length: 15 amino acids. J was trimmed by 2 bases and V by 0 bases; bases with no gene match: 6. This CDR3 is CSARDLGTGAYEQYF. The DNA for the CDR3 is TGCAGTGCTAGAGACCTTGGGACAGGTGCCTACGAGCAGTACTTC.

Ten or more counts support this clonotype. The gene calls are TRBV30 and TRBJ2-1; no firm D call. Germline V gene lookup returns CDR1 GTSNPN and CDR2 SVGIG (reference sequence). The ends were cut back, 3 bases at V and 0 bases at J, with 12 bases in the middle. The CDR3 loop spans 15 amino acids. CDR3 in amino acids: CAWSRPRSSYNEQFF. DNA of the CDR3: TGTGCCTGGAGCCGGCCTAGGAGCTCCTACAATGAGCAGTTCTTC.

This clonotype came up many times. The chain links TRBV6-5 to TRBJ1-3; TRBD1 is a possible D gene (6 bases). Germline values: CDR1 MNHEY, CDR2 SVGAGI. This CDR3 region has 15 residues. V was pared by 7 bases and J by 0 bases, with 13 bases between. Here the CDR3 reads CASTNGGFSGNTIYF. CDR3 nucleotides: TGTGCCAGCACCAACGGGGGCTTCTCTGGAAACACCATATATTTT.

This clonotype was counted a few times. The J gene is TRBJ2-1, the V gene TRBV29-1; TRBD2 matches at 9 bases. The CDR3 contains 15 residues. Germline V lookup: CDR1 SQVTM, CDR2 ANQGSEA. V lost 3 bases to trimming and J lost 0 bases; unmatched junction nucleotides: 3. This chain's CDR3 is CSVDSSGASYNEQFF. In DNA, the CDR3 is TGCAGCGTTGACTCTAGCGGGGCCTCCTACAATGAGCAGTTCTTC.

This clonotype has at least ten counts. The chain's CDR3 is CASRFQGGTDTQYF. CDR3 nucleotides: TGTGCCAGCCGTTTCCAGGGGGGCACAGATACGCAGTATTTT. The rearrangement links TRBV11-2 to TRBJ2-3; TRBD1 agrees at 7 bases. The CDR3 is 14 amino acids. The germline V gene encodes CDR1 SGHAT and CDR2 FQNNGV. V lost 8 bases, J lost 1 base, and 6 bases stayed unmatched.